This T cell receptor beta chain was recorded in a study of cytomegalovirus exposure and HLA in healthy donors. General study results and limits: The authors considered a cluster of highly shared sequence variants likely to be a sequencing artifact. Per a later analysis, 15,000 to 20,000 TCR beta sequences showed association with HLA alleles at 0.05 false discovery rate. HLA-A and HLA-B allele assignments for most subjects were reportedly predicted accurately using TCR beta sequences. As a later analysis revealed, most CMV-associated TCR beta chains appeared HLA-restricted.

CDR3 length equals 15 residues. Germline V gives CDR1 LNHDA, CDR2 SQIVND (reference sequence). V was pared by 7 bases and J by 9 bases, with 10 bases of the junction left unmatched. Primers included in the PCR were 60 Vbeta and 13 Jbeta primers. The assay was immunoSEQ multiplex PCR, and TCRdb's table has in-frame clones only and misses some. The profile shows tens of thousands of clones, 65% to 85% of them singletons. This clone occurred once. Its specificity is not known. The chain links TRBV19 to TRBJ2-1; 12 bases agree with TRBD2. Sequenced sample: PBMCs. The source is a girl under 10 years old in good health and CMV-seropositive. In nucleotides, the CDR3 is TGTGCCAGTATTACCCTGACTAGCGGGAGACGTGAGCAGTTCTTC. The encoded protein is CASITLTSGRREQFF.